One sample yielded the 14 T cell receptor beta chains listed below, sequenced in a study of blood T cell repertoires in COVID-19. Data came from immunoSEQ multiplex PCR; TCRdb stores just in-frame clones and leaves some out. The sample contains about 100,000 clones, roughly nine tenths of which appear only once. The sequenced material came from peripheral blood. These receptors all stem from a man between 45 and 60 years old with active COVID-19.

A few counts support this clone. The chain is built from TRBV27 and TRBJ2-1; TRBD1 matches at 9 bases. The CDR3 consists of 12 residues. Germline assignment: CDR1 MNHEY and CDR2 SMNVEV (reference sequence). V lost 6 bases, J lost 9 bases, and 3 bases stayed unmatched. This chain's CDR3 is CASRTTGGEQFF. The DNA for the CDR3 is TGTGCCAGCAGGACGACAGGGGGTGAGCAGTTCTTC.

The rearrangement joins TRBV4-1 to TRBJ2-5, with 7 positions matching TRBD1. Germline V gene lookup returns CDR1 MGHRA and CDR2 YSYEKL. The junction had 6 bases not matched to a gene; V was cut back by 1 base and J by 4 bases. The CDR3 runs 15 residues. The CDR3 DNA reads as TGCGCCAGCAGCCAAGGAGGGACAGCAGGAGAGACCCAGTACTTC. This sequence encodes CASSQGGTAGETQYF.

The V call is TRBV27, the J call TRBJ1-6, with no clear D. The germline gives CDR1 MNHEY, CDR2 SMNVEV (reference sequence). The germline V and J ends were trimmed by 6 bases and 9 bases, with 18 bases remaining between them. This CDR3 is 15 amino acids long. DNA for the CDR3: TGTGCCAGCAGGCCGGCGGGCATGGCTACTTCACCCCTCCACTTT. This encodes CASRPAGMATSPLHF.

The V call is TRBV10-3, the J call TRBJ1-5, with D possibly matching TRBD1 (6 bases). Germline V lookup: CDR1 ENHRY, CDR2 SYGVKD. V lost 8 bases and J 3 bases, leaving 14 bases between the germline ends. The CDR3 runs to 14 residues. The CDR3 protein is CAIRLQGANQPQHF. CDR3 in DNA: TGTGCCATCCGGCTACAGGGAGCCAATCAGCCCCAGCATTTT.

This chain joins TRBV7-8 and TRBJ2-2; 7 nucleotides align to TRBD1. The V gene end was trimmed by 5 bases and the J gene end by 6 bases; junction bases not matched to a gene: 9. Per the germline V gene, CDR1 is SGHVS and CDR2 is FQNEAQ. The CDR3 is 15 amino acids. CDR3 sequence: CASSLERGRAGELFF. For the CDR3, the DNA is TGTGCCAGCAGCCTCGAGAGGGGGCGCGCCGGGGAGCTGTTTTTT.

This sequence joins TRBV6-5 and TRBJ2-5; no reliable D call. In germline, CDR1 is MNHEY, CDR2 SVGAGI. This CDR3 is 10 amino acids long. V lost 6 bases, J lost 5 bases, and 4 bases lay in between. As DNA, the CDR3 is TGTGCCAGCAGACGGGAGACCCAGTACTTC. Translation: CASRRETQYF.

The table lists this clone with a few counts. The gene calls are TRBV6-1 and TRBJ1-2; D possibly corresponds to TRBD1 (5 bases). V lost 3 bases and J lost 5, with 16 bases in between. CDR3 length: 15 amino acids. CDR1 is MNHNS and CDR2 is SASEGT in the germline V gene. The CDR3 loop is CASSEGSGGFYGYTF. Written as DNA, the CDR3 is TGTGCCAGCAGTGAGGGGAGCGGGGGGTTTTATGGCTACACCTTC.

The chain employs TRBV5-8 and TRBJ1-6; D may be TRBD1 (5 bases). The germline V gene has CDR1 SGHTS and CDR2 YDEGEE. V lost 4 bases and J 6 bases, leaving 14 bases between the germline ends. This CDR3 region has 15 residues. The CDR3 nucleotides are TGTGCCAGCAGCGTACCGGGACTGAGTAATTCACCCCTCCACTTT. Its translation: CASSVPGLSNSPLHF. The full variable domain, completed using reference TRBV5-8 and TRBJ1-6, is EAGVTQSPTHLIKTRGQQATLRCSPISGHTSVYWYQQALGLGLQFLLWYDEGEERNRGNFPPRFSGRQFPNYSSELNVNALELEDSALYLCASSVPGLSNSPLHFGNGTRLTVT.

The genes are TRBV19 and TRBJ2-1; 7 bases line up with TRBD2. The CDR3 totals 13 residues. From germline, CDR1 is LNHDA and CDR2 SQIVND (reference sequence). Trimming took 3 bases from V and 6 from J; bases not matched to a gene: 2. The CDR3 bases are TGTGCCAGTAGTATGGGGACTACCAATGAGCAGTTCTTC. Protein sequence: CASSMGTTNEQFF.

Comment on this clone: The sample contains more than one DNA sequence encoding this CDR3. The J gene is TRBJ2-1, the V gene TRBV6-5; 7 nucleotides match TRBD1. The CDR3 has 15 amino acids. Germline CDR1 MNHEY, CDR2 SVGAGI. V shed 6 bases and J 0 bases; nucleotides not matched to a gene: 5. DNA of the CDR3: TGTGCCAGCAGCCCGGACAGGAGCTCCTACAATGAGCAGTTCTTC. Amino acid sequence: CASSPDRSSYNEQFF.

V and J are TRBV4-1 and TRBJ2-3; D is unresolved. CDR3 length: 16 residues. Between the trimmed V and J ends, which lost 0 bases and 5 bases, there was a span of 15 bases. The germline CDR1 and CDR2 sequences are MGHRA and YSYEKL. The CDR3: CASSQERKTRVDTQYF. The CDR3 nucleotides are TGCGCCAGCAGCCAAGAGAGGAAAACCCGAGTAGATACGCAGTATTTT.

The CDR3 DNA is TGTGCCAGCAGCGACCGGGACAGGTTTGCTGGGGCCAACGTCCTGACTTTC. This encodes CASSDRDRFAGANVLTF. This chain connects TRBV5-6 to TRBJ2-6; 8 bases match TRBD1. Trimming at V came to 4 bases and at J to 2 bases, leaving 8 bases not matched to a gene. Germline V gene sequence: CDR1 SGHDT, CDR2 YYEEEE. The CDR3 runs 17 residues.

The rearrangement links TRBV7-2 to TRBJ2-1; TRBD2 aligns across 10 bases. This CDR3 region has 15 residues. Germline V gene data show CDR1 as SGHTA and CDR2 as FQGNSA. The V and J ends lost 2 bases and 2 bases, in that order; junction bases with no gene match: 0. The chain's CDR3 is CASSLSGGAYNEQFF. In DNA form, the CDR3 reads TGTGCCAGCAGCTTAAGCGGGGGGGCCTACAATGAGCAGTTCTTC.

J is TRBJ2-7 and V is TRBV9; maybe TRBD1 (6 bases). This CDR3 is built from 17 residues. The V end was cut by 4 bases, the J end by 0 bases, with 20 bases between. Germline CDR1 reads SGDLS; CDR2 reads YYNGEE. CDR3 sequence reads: CASSFPRDIQSSYEQYF. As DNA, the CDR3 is TGTGCCAGCAGCTTTCCAAGGGACATCCAGAGCTCCTACGAGCAGTACTTC. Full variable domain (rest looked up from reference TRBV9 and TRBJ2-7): DSGVTQTPKHLITATGQRVTLRCSPRSGDLSVYWYQQSLDQGLQFLIQYYNGEERAKGNILERFSAQQFPDLHSELNLSSLELGDSALYFCASSFPRDIQSSYEQYFGPGTRLTVT.